The text below deals with one TCR beta chain. Its antigen remains unidentified. Base qualities are not provided; no much larger clone lies one nucleotide away. There are 13 amino acids in the CDR3, from cysteine to phenylalanine inclusive. CDR3 DNA is the only sequence kept; it has 39 bases, read in frame from the first base. The germline V gene supplies CDR1 SQVTM and CDR2 ANQGSEA. The germline ends are 17 bases apart after V is trimmed by 8 bases and J by 5 bases. This sample stems from a study of shared clonotypes between healthy human individuals (dated by TCRdb to the early 2020s). A note on the overall study: Three men and two women, aged 18 to 49 years, made up the cohort. For each donor, CD4 naive and CD4 memory were each run on three plates, CD8 naive on two plates, and CD8 memory on one plate. To estimate repertoire size and how much clonotype sharing occurs between individuals, the study deeply sequenced the blood TCR repertoires of about 5 healthy adults. To increase sequencing depth and limit assay-specific biases, TCR repertoire library preparation and sequencing were carried out by different laboratories using diverse techniques. Leukapheresis yielded between about 0.85 and 10 billion PBMCs per donor. What the study reported, not specific to this receptor: Compared with non-shared clonotypes, clonotypes shared by all four sorted-subset donors had higher generation probabilities. Sampling was restricted to blood, and TCR repertoires in tissue are likely to differ from TCR repertoires in blood. Estimated clonotype richness was generally larger for naive than for memory subsets. Across a few donors, approximately 5% of naive CD4, roughly 3.5% of naive CD8, roughly 2.3% of memory CD4, and 0.4% of memory CD8 clonotypes were shared. Even with the large sequencing depth, rarefaction of the sorted-subset datasets indicated that sequencing was incomplete. Pairwise subsampling led to the expectation that sequencing depth would affect the degree of clonotype sharing among donors. The small number of donors limited the genetic and exposure-history diversity represented.

Donors were healthy HIV-negative adults with no recently reported acute infections or vaccinations. All donors were Caucasian adults living in Nashville, Tennessee, USA. CD4+ T cells were enriched through magnetic negative selection, after which naive cells were positively selected on CD45RA and the remaining negative fraction served as the memory subset. Blood was obtained by leukapheresis, after which PBMCs were separated by Ficoll-Histopaque density gradient centrifugation and cryopreserved in liquid nitrogen vapor phase. Analytical flow cytometry was used to check the purity and quantity of every magnetically sorted T cell population. Genomic DNA was isolated from each sorted fraction and quantified by UV absorbance on a Nanodrop 2000c. Using the deep immunoSEQ assay, multiplex PCR amplified TCR CDR3 regions from genomic DNA. Extracted genomic DNA from each cell subset was distributed evenly across all wells of several immunoSEQ 96-well plates, and each plate was treated as a replicate. For sorted subsets, 150 to 250 ng of genomic DNA, equivalent to 25,000 to 35,000 T cell genomes, went into each replicate PCR. Purified libraries were measured with a Qubit 3.0 fluorometer, size-checked on a Bioanalyzer 2100, and measured again with the KAPA Library Quantification kit. Each immunoSEQ 96-well plate was sequenced on its own single-read 150-cycle Illumina NextSeq 550 flow cell. In the authors' own workflow: The immunoSEQ output contained only junctional sequences without quality scores, so filtering could not match that applied to full-length reads. Sequences were annotated with PyIR, a Python wrapper for IgBLAST v1.9, and V/J genes and CDR3 were assigned using IMGT germline references. Any read was removed if the V/J assignment was weak (E-value above 1e-6), the CDR3 was missing, or the read contained stop codons, out-of-frame junctions, or ambiguous translated residues. V3J clonotypes were defined as sequences sharing an identical inferred V gene, J gene, and CDR3 amino acid sequence. The percentage overlap between two repertoires was calculated by dividing the number of shared unique clonotypes by the size of the smaller repertoire. Repertoire richness was assessed with RTK rarefaction, the Chao1 estimator, and Recon v2.1 estimates of unobserved clonotypes. OLGA was used to compute generation probabilities for all TCRbeta clonotypes that the gDNA method yielded from several donors. The immuneACCESS repertoire file appears here via TCRdb, limited to in-frame rearrangements. These files lack a portion of the clones; in checked studies, under half of the deficit traces to unresolved V genes, and the cause of the others is not known. The V and J calls and clone size are taken from that table; D and trimming were inferred from the DNA. Present in this sample are roughly 1,500,000 clones, 95% to 99% of which were seen just once. The leading ten clones occupy about 0.45% of the sample.

The chain is assembled from TRBV29-1 and TRBJ2-3; the D gene may be TRBD1 or TRBD2, since each aligns over 6 bases. The TCR was taken from a man aged 25-40 years in good health. Sample: naive CD4+ T cells sorted from blood. The sample's cell subset or site label, in plain terms: CD45RA+ positively selected. DNA sequence: TGCAGCTCACTAGGGGGGCTAGGAGATACGCAGTATTTT. This encodes CSSLGGLGDTQYF.